This TCR beta chain was identified during a study of T-cell reconstitution after alpha-beta-depleted transplantation in children. CDR1 and CDR2 (germline): SGHDN, FVKESK. The CDR3 is made up of 13 amino acids. V lost 2 bases and J 3 bases, leaving 8 bases between the germline ends. This sample's TCRbeta library carried unique molecular identifier barcodes. TCRdb called the PCR reads again in MiXCR, with one record for every CDR3 protein. This table has approximately 390,000 distinct CDR3 sequences, 11% appearing once. Sequences were derived from PBMCs from the stem cell graft donor, sampled from the stem cell graft. This clonotype was sampled from a human donor who donated a stem cell graft to a child with acute myeloid leukemia. This chain connects TRBV14 to TRBJ2-7; D is ambiguous. The CDR3 reads CASSQNVGYEQYF. The DNA of the CDR3 is TGTGCCAGCAGCCAAAACGTGGGCTACGAGCAGTACTTC.